A single sample is the source of the 11 T cell receptor beta chains below, sequenced in a study of identical twins. Each CDR3 protein is one row after TCRdb ran MiXCR on the 5' RACE reads. This table has 400,000 to 550,000 distinct CDR3 sequences, 20% to 25% appearing once. These data were also reused for a study on T cells expressing NK-cell markers.

Material for sequencing was CD4+ T cells sorted from blood. The receptors were gathered from a woman under 30 in good health.

This clonotype came up a few times. The chain employs TRBV20-1 and TRBJ2-1, with 8 bases aligning to TRBD2. This CDR3 contains 14 residues. Germline CDR1 and CDR2: DFQATT and SNEGSKA (reference sequence). The V gene end was trimmed by 8 bases and the J gene end by 3 bases; junction bases not matched to a gene: 9. The CDR3 here is CSFYSGISYNEQFF. For the CDR3, the DNA is TGCAGTTTCTATAGCGGGATAAGCTACAATGAGCAGTTCTTC.

This clonotype has just a few counts. This chain uses TRBV20-1 with TRBJ1-2, with a weak D call TRBD1 (6 bases). This CDR3 region has 13 residues. Trimming took off 6 bases at V and 2 bases at J, with 13 bases between the two ends. Germline V CDR1 and CDR2: DFQATT, SNEGSKA (reference sequence). This CDR3 reads CSAHWGRNYGYTF. The CDR3 nucleotides are TGCAGTGCCCACTGGGGGCGAAACTATGGCTACACCTTC.

This clonotype was detected only a few times. The chain joins TRBV15 to TRBJ2-1; tentative D call: TRBD2 (5 bases). V was cut by 1 base and J by 2 bases, with 12 bases left in between. The germline V gene has CDR1 LNHNV and CDR2 YYDKDF (reference sequence). The CDR3 totals 16 residues. CDR3 sequence reads: CATSRGETGPYNEQFF. The CDR3 nucleotides read TGTGCCACCAGCAGAGGGGAGACGGGCCCCTACAATGAGCAGTTCTTC. The full variable domain, with the rest looked up from reference TRBV15 and TRBJ2-1, is DAMVIQNPRYQVTQFGKPVTLSCSQTLNHNVMYWYQQKSSQAPKLLFHYYDKDFNNEADTPDNFQSRRPNTSFCFLDIRSPGLGDTAMYLCATSRGETGPYNEQFFGPGTRLTVL.

There are many counts of this clonotype. This chain connects TRBV6-4 to TRBJ1-1; D uncertain. Trimming took off 2 bases at V and 4 bases at J, with 8 bases between the two ends. Germline CDR1 MRHNA, CDR2 SNTAGT. This CDR3 region has 13 residues. The DNA of the CDR3 is TGTGCCAGCAGTGACGAAGAGGGCACTGAAGCTTTCTTT. Amino acids: CASSDEEGTEAFF.

The chain carries TRBV29-1 and TRBJ2-1; 11 bases are shared with TRBD2. The CDR3 extends over 14 amino acids. The germline gives CDR1 SQVTM, CDR2 ANQGSEA. V gave up 5 bases and J gave up 8 bases; unmatched junction bases: 8. The chain's CDR3 is CSVLTSGSGYEQFF. The DNA for the CDR3 is TGCAGCGTTCTCACTAGCGGGAGTGGTTATGAGCAGTTCTTC.

This chain joins TRBV20-1 and TRBJ2-5, with D uncertain. The CDR3 runs 13 residues. Germline V gene data show CDR1 as DFQATT and CDR2 as SNEGSKA (reference sequence). Trimming cost V 1 base and J 1 base, with 7 bases left between them. CDR3 sequence reads: CSARAGLQETQYF. In DNA, the CDR3 is TGCAGTGCTAGAGCCGGCCTCCAAGAGACCCAGTACTTC.

The CDR3 region is CASSSPGTGVGTQYF. Here the CDR3 DNA reads TGTGCCAGCAGCTCCCCCGGGACAGGGGTGGGGACCCAGTACTTC. This chain uses TRBV3-1 with TRBJ2-5, with 10 bases fitting TRBD1. Germline V gene lookup returns CDR1 LGHDT and CDR2 YNNKEL (reference sequence). With V trimmed by 5 bases and J by 7 bases, 10 bases remained unmatched. This CDR3 region has 15 residues.

V and J are TRBV30 and TRBJ2-1; 9 bases line up with TRBD2. Germline CDR1 GTSNPN, CDR2 SVGIG (reference sequence). V trimming: 1 base; J trimming: 2 bases; junction bases outside the gene matches: 0. The CDR3 length is 14 residues. In DNA form, the CDR3 reads TGTGCCTGGAGTGGCGGGAGGGCCTACAATGAGCAGTTCTTC. Amino acid sequence: CAWSGGRAYNEQFF.

The genes are TRBV12-3 or TRBV12-4 and TRBJ2-2, with 7 bases matching TRBD2. This CDR3 is built from 14 residues. V shed 6 bases, J shed 6 bases, and the junction held 7 bases outside the gene matches. The CDR3 sequence is CASRGAGEAGELFF. As DNA, the CDR3 is TGTGCCAGCAGAGGGGCGGGAGAGGCCGGGGAGCTGTTTTTT.

This sequence joins TRBV7-6 and TRBJ2-2, with 10 bases matching TRBD2. The trim removed 5 bases at V and 4 bases at J, leaving 13 bases unmatched. The CDR3 is 18 residues long. Per germline, CDR1 SGHVS and CDR2 FNYEAQ. CDR3 coding DNA: TGTGCCAGCAGCCCAACCACCTTAGCGGGAGGCGGCACCGGGGAGCTGTTTTTT. Translation: CASSPTTLAGGGTGELFF.

The sample holds one count of this clonotype. This chain uses TRBV21-1 with TRBJ2-7; the D call TRBD1 from the table was never checked on the DNA. TRBV21-1 is recorded as a pseudogene. The CDR3 sequence is 19 residues long. The CDR3 region is CASSKADHRPGRQPIEQYF. The DNA of the CDR3 is TGTGCCAGCAGCAAAGCGGACCACCGTCCGGGACGTCAGCCGATCGAGCAGTACTTC.